This T cell receptor (beta chain) was recorded in a study of regulatory T cells in long-lasting Graves disease. The CDR3 runs 13 residues. CDR1 is KGHSH and CDR2 is LQKENI in the germline V gene. V lost 0 bases to trimming and J lost 3 bases, with 6 bases between them. Study-wide points: Favored gene segments in persistent disease were TRBV28, TRBJ1-2 and TRBJ2-5.

This clonotype came up many times. As yet, its antigen is unknown. Time point given: newly diagnosed GD, antithyroid drugs for less than 3 months. PBMC RNA was the source of the TCR library. Libraries of TCR beta came from iRepertoire HTBI primers plus Arm-PCR of CDR3 regions. Each CDR3 protein gets one entry after TCRdb re-called the multiplex PCR reads with MiXCR. The top ten hold 15% to 20% of the sample, which has roughly 610,000 distinct CDR3 sequences, about 15% seen once. This sample was also put to use in a study of T cells in Graves' hyperthyroidism and ophthalmopathy. That report notes: Hyperthyroidism in the patients, aged 18 to 65, was newly diagnosed and under 2 months in duration. On the basis of clinical symptoms, serum thyroxine and TRAb, thyroid ultrasound and orbital computed tomography, diagnoses were made.

The J gene is TRBJ2-7, the V gene TRBV18; no reliable D call. This sequence originates from a woman aged 25-40 years with Graves disease. The sequences come from peripheral blood mononuclear cells (PBMCs), collected at new diagnosis, from a patient treated with antithyroid drugs. The CDR3 DNA sequence: TGTGCCAGCTCACCACCTAACCTCTACGAGCAGTACTTC. This gives the protein CASSPPNLYEQYF.